This T cell receptor beta chain is from a study of neurological immune-mediated disorders. This clonotype was counted between two and nine times. The limits of the CDR3 on the DNA are not certain, so only TCRdb's listed CDR3 is given. Time point given: longitudinal time-point 3. The CDR3 totals 20 residues, both ends included. Germline CDR1 reads SEHNR; CDR2 reads FQNEAQ (reference sequence). Synthesis of cDNA was carried out by template-switch 5'RACE. The reaction used 10-nucleotide random UMIs. From the 5' RACE reads, TCRdb called clonotypes with MiXCR, one entry per CDR3 protein. The table includes around 100,000 distinct CDR3 sequences, about 10% detected once.

This TCR was sampled from a female donor with HTLV-1-associated myelopathy (HAM/TSP). V is TRBV7-9 and J is TRBJ2-7; no DNA check was done on the table's D call, TRBD1. The sequenced material came from PBMCs. The CDR3 reads CASSFYICSARAPGFREQYF.